Listed below are T cell receptor beta chains from one sample, sequenced in a study of metastatic and nonmetastatic thyroid tumors. TCRdb re-analyzed the PCR reads through MiXCR. This table has 43,000 or so clones, roughly 3.9% appearing once. The sample taken for sequencing was blood. These receptors originate from a female donor with papillary thyroid cancer or a benign thyroid nodule (not recorded which). Some clones in this sample may be carry-over from other donors' samples. Both conserved end residues are part of each CDR3. Each record gives: J gene, V gene, clone size, CDR3 protein. A clone size is listed for some rows: how often the clone was seen (once, few, many), or a class if it is expanded.

TRBJ1-2 | TRBV2 | . | CASSGGNYGYTF
TRBJ1-2 | TRBV6-1 | medium-sized | CASSEAKQVIGYTF
TRBJ2-1 | TRBV6-1 | many | CASSPTGLAGKNEQFF
TRBJ2-7 | TRBV19 | many | CATSRVSGPYEQYF
TRBJ1-5 | TRBV29-1 | many | CSVGGTSNQPQHF
TRBJ2-1 | TRBV6-2/TRBV6-3 | . | CASSLSLAPSSYNEQFF
TRBJ2-5 | TRBV5-1 | many | CASSGGSVETQYF
TRBJ2-5 | TRBV6-5 | few | CASSYKRGELACGETQYF
TRBJ2-3 | TRBV6-1 | many | CASSSAGLAGAHTQYF
TRBJ1-1 | TRBV27 | . | CASSAQGGRTEAFF
TRBJ2-3 | TRBV20-1 | many | CSATLGLAGGGTDTQYF
TRBJ1-4 | TRBV14 | . | CASSPVGGRRSASLFF
TRBJ2-5 | TRBV30 | many | CAWSVLGLGDQETQYF
TRBJ2-2 | TRBV6-1 | . | CASSRTSGSLVGELFF
TRBJ2-1 | TRBV7-9 | many | CASSLEAGGSYNEQFF
TRBJ2-5 | TRBV6-1 | . | CASSEWDQETQYF
TRBJ2-1 | TRBV6-1 | few | CASTDGTSGYNEQFF
TRBJ2-7 | TRBV6-1 | medium-sized | CASSDSQGWTYEQYF
TRBJ1-6 | TRBV18 | many | CASSLGLGSPLHF
TRBJ2-7 | TRBV12-3/TRBV12-4 | many | CASSLQREVYEQYF
TRBJ1-2 | TRBV19 | many | CASSSQPTYDGYTF
TRBJ1-5 | TRBV19 | . | CASRTSRTGHPNQPQHF
TRBJ1-1 | TRBV18 | many | CASSPGGLPEAFF
TRBJ1-3 | TRBV6-9 | few | CASSLNRVAMGNTIYF
TRBJ2-3 | TRBV5-1 | many | CASSLGGISTDTQYF
TRBJ2-2 | TRBV11-2 | many | CASSLDGDTDELFF
TRBJ2-5 | TRBV20-1 | many | CSASRLAANKETQYF